This TCR beta chain was found in a study of shared T cell receptors in the human thymus. This CDR3 is built from 14 residues. The germline V gene has CDR1 MNHNS and CDR2 SASEGT. V gave up 4 bases and J gave up 10 bases, with 17 bases separating them. Clones were sequenced by immunoSEQ multiplex PCR, and TCRdb holds only the in-frame ones, with some missing. The sample has fewer than 700,000 clones, approximately 90% seen once. Another study also made use of these data, one on human thymus T cells. That paper states: Donors were healthy Finnish infants having corrective surgery for congenital heart defects. Resections were taken during corrective heart surgery, and the thymus tissue came from these. Repertoires from thymus and blood appeared to show biased V and J gene usage. Thymic repertoires from unrelated individuals overlapped highly, related research reported.

The V call is TRBV6-1, the J call TRBJ2-1; D ambiguous. The source is a boy under two years old with a congenital heart defect. The sample comprised thymocytes. The CDR3 DNA follows: TGTGCCAGCAGTGTCCGGTCGTCCCGGTCGGAGCAGTTCTTC. Its translation: CASSVRSSRSEQFF.